A selection of T cell receptor beta chains follows, all from one sample in a study of cytomegalovirus exposure and HLA in healthy donors. Clones were sequenced by immunoSEQ multiplex PCR, and TCRdb holds only the in-frame ones, with some missing. The sample has some 120,000 clones; roughly three quarters are singletons. Specimen: PBMCs. The receptor source for this set is a young man in good health and CMV-seropositive. Both conserved end residues are part of each CDR3. The order of the fields is J gene, V gene, CDR3 protein.

>TRBJ2-7|TRBV4-3
CASSQATSRQIYEQYF
>TRBJ1-5|TRBV2
CASSDDRGVTQPQHF
>TRBJ2-7|TRBV6-5
CASSYSYSGDEQYF
>TRBJ1-5|TRBV7-9
CASSPGGAGTQHF
>TRBJ2-7|TRBV18
CASSPTEEATYEQYF
>TRBJ1-2|TRBV11-2
CASSLVPRTGLYGYTF
>TRBJ2-7|TRBV10-2
CASSESDLPSEQYF
>TRBJ1-1|TRBV28
CASTSGTANTEAFF
>TRBJ2-5|TRBV5-1
CASSLDRGSNRETQYF
>TRBJ1-4|TRBV28
CASGSGNEKLFF
>TRBJ2-7|TRBV4-3
CASSQADRGTSGVAYEQYF
>TRBJ1-5|TRBV6-5
CASSYDRGSNQPQHF
>TRBJ1-1|TRBV4-3
CASSHDGGGTEAFF
>TRBJ2-3|TRBV13
CASSFLAVTDTQYF
>TRBJ1-2|TRBV6-6
CATTGSLGVFGYTF
>TRBJ1-5|TRBV27
CASSALFGVNQPQHF
>TRBJ1-1|TRBV7-8
CASSWGPGTGNTEAFF
>TRBJ2-7|TRBV19
CASSIDSGGSTCEQYF
>TRBJ2-5|TRBV11-2
CASSLDRSETQYF
>TRBJ2-7|TRBV7-2
CASSLAPVLAGGGQYF
>TRBJ1-2|TRBV6-6
CASSYQGYGYTF
>TRBJ2-1|TRBV5-4
CASSFTSGRGYNEQFF